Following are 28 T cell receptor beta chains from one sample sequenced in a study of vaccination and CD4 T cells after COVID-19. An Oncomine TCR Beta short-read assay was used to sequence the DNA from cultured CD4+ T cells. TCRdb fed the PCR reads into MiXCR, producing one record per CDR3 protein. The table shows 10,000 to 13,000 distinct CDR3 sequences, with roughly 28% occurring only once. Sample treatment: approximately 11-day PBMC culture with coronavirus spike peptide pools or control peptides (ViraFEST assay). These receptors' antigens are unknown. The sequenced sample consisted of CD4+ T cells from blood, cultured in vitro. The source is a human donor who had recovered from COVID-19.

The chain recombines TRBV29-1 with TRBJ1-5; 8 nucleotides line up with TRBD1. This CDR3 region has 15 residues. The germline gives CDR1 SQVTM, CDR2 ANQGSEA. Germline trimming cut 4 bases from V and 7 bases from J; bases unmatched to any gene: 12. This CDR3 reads CSVGDGQGSYQPQHF. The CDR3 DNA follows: TGCAGCGTTGGGGATGGACAGGGAAGTTACCAGCCCCAGCATTTT.

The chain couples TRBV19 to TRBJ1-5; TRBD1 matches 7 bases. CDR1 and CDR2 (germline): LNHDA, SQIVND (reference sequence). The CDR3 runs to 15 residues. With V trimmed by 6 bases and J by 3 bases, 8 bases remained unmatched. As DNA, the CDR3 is TGTGCCAGTAGCCCCGAGGACAGGTCCAATCAGCCCCAGCATTTT. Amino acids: CASSPEDRSNQPQHF.

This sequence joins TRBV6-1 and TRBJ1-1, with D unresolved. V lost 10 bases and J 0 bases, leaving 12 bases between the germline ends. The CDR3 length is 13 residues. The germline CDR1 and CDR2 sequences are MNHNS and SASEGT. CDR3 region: CAIRVQLNTEAFF. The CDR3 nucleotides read TGTGCCATACGGGTACAGTTGAACACTGAAGCTTTCTTT.

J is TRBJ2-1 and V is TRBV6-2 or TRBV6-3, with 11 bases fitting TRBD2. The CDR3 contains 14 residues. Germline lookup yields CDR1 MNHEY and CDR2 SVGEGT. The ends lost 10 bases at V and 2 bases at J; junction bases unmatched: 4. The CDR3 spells CATLGLAAYNEQFF. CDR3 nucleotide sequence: TGTGCCACCCTGGGACTAGCGGCCTACAATGAGCAGTTCTTC.

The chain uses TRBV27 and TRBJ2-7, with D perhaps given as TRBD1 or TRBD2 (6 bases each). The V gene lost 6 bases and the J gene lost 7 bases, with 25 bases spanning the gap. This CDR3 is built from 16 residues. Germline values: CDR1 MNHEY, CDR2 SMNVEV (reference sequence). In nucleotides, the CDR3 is TGTGCCAGCAGGAGAGGGAAGGGGGGAAGTACCGGGGAGCAGTACTTC. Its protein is CASRRGKGGSTGEQYF.

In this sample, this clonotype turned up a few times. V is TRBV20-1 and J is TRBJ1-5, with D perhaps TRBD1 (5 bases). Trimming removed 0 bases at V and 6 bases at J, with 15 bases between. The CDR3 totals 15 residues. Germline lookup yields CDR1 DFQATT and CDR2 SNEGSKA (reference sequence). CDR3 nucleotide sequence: TGCAGTGCTAGAGAAAGGGGACGTTCGTTTCAGCCCCAGCATTTT. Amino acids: CSARERGRSFQPQHF.

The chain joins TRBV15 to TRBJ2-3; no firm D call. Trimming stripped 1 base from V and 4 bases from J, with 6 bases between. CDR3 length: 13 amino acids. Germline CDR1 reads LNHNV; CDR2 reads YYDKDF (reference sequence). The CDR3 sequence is CATSRGGADTQYF. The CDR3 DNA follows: TGTGCCACCAGCAGAGGTGGGGCAGATACGCAGTATTTT.

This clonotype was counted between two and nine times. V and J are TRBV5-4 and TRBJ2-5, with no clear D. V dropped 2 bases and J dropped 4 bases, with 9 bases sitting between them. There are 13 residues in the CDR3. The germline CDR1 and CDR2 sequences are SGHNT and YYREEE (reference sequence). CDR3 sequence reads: CASSLNGRETQYF. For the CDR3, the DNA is TGTGCCAGCAGCTTAAACGGTCGAGAGACCCAGTACTTC.

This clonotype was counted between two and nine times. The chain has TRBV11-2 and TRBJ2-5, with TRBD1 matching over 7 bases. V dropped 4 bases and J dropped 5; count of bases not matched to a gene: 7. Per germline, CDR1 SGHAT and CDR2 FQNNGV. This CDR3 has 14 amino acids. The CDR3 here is CASSSPGRGETQYF. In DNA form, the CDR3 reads TGTGCCAGCAGCTCCCCCGGCAGGGGGGAGACCCAGTACTTC.

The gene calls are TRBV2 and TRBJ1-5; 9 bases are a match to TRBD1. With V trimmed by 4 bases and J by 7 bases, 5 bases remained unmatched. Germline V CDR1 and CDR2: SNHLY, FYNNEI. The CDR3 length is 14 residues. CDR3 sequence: CASSGQQGAQPQHF. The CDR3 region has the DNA TGTGCCAGCAGTGGGCAACAGGGGGCACAGCCCCAGCATTTT.

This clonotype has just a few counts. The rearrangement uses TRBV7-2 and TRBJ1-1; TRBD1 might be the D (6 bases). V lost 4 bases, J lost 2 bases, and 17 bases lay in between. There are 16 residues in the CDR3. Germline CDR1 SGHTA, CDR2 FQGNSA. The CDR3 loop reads CASSSSDRGGNTEAFF. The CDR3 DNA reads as TGTGCCAGCAGCTCCTCGGATAGGGGGGGCAACACTGAAGCTTTCTTT. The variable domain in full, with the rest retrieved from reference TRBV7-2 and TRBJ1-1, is GAGVSQSPSNKVTEKGKDVELRCDPISGHTALYWYRQSLGQGLEFLIYFQGNSAPDKSGLPSDRFSAERTGGSVSTLTIQRTQQEDSAVYLCASSSSDRGGNTEAFFGQGTRLTVV.

Here the CDR3 reads CASSYSQGDTEAFF. The CDR3 bases are TGCGCCAGCAGCTACTCCCAGGGGGACACTGAAGCTTTCTTT. The chain recombines TRBV5-1 with TRBJ1-1, with TRBD1 matching 7 bases. CDR1 and CDR2 from the germline V gene are SGHRS and YFSETQ. The trim removed 3 bases at V and 3 bases at J, leaving 5 bases unmatched. The CDR3 loop spans 14 amino acids.

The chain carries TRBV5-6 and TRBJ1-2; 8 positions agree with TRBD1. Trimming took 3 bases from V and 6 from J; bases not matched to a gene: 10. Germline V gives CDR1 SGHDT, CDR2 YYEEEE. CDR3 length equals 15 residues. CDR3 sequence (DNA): TGTGCCAGCAGCTGGAAGGGACAGGATAAACATGGCTACACCTTC. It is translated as CASSWKGQDKHGYTF.

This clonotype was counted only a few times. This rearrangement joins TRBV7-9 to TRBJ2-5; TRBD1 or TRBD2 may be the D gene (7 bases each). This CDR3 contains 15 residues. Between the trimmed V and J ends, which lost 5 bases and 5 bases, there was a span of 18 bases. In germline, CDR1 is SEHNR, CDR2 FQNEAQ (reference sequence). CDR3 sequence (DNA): TGTGCCAGCAGCGCACCCAGGGGGGGGACGGAGACCCAGTACTTC. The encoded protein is CASSAPRGGTETQYF.

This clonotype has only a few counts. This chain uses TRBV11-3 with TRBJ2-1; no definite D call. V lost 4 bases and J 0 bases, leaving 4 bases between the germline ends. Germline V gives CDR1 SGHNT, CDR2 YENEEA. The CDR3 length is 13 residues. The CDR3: CASSSNSYNEQFF. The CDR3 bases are TGTGCCAGCAGCTCTAACTCCTACAATGAGCAGTTCTTC.

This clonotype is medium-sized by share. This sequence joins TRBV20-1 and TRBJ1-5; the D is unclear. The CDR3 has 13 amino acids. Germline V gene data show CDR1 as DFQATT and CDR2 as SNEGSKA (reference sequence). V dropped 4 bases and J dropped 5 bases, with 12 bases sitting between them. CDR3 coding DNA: TGCAGTGCTATAGAAAGGGCAGATCAGCCCCAGCATTTT. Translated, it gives CSAIERADQPQHF.

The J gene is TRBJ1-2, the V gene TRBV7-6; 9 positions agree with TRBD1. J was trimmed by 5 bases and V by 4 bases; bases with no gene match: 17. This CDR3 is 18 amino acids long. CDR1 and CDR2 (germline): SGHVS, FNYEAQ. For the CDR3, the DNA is TGTGCCAGCAGCTCAGCTAGAGGGACAGGGTCTATCGGATATGGCTACACCTTC. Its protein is CASSSARGTGSIGYGYTF.

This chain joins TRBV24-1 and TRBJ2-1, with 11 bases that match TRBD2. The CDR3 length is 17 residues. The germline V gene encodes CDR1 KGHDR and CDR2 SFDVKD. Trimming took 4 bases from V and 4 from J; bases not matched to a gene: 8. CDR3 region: CATSDQGTSGMYNEQFF. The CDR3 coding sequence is TGTGCCACCAGTGACCAGGGGACTAGCGGTATGTACAATGAGCAGTTCTTC.

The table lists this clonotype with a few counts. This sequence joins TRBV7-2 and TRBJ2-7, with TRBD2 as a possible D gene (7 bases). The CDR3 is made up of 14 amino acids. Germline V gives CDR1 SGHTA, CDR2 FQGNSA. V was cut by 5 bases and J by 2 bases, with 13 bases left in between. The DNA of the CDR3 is TGTGCCAGCAGCAGTAGGGGGGGCGCCTACGAGCAGTACTTC. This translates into CASSSRGGAYEQYF.

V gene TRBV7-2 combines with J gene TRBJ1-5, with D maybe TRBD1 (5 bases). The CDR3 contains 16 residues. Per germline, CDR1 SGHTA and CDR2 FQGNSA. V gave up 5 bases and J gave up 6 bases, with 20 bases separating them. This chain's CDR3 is CASSPMTVPGGQPQHF. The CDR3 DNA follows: TGTGCCAGCAGCCCAATGACAGTACCGGGGGGTCAGCCCCAGCATTTT.

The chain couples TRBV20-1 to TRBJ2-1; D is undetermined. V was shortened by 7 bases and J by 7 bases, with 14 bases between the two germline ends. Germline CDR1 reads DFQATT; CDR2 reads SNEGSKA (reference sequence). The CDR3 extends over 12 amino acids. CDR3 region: CSVRVRWNEQFF. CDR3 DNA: TGCAGTGTTAGGGTCCGGTGGAATGAGCAGTTCTTC.

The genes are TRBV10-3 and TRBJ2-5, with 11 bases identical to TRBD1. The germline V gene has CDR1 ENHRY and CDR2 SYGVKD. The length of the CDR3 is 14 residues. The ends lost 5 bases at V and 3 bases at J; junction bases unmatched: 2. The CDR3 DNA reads TGTGCCATCAGTTGGACAGGGGGCGAAGAGACCCAGTACTTC. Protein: CAISWTGGEETQYF.

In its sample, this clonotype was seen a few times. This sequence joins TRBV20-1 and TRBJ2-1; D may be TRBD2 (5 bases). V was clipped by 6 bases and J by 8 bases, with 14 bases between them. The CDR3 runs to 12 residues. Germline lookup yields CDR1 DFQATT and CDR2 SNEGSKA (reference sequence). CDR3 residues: CSATRVRDEQFF. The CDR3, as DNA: TGCAGTGCCACCCGGGTGAGGGATGAGCAGTTCTTC.

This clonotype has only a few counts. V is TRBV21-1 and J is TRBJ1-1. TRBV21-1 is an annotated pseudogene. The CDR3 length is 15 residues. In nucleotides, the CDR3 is TGTGCCAGCAGCCAAAGGAGGAGGGTGGACACTGAAGCTTTCTTT. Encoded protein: CASSQRRRVDTEAFF.

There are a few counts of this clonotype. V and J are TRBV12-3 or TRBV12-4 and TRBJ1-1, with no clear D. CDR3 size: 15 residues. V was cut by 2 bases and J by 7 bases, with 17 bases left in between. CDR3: CASSLTRPRRVEAFF. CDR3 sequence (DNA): TGTGCCAGCAGTTTAACCAGGCCCAGGCGGGTTGAAGCTTTCTTT.

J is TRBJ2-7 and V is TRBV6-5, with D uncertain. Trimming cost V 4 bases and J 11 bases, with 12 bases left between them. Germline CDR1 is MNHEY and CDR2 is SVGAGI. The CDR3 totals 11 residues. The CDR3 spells CASSSRSEEYF. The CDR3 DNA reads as TGTGCCAGCAGTTCGCGCTCAGAAGAGTACTTC.

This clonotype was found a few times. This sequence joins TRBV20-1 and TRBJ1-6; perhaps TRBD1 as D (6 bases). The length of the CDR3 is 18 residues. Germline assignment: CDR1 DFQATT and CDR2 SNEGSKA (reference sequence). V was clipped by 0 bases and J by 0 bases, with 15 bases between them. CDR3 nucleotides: TGCAGTGCTAGAGATAGGACAGCCAGCAGCTCCTATAATTCACCCCTCCACTTT. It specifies CSARDRTASSSYNSPLHF.

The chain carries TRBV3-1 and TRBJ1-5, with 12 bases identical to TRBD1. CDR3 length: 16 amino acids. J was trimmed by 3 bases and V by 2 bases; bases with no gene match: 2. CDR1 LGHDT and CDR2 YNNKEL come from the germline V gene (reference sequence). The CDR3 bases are TGTGCCAGCAGCCAAAGGGGACAGGGGGCCAATCAGCCCCAGCATTTT. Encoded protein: CASSQRGQGANQPQHF.